Shown below are 10 T cell receptor beta chains from a single sample sequenced in a study of cytomegalovirus exposure and HLA in healthy donors. PCR was performed using 60 Vbeta and 13 Jbeta primers. Measured with immunoSEQ multiplex PCR; TCRdb has only the in-frame clones, and not every one. The table has under 200,000 clones, around 83% seen once; the top ten hold around 0.91%. Input material: PBMCs. The source of these receptors is a girl aged 2 to 10 in good health and CMV-seropositive.

Concerning this clone itself: The junction differs from germline at one of its ends, possibly a read error. This rearrangement joins TRBV7-9 to TRBJ2-3; 12 bases agree with TRBD2. This CDR3 is built from 17 residues. The germline V gene has CDR1 SEHNR and CDR2 FQNEAQ (reference sequence). The CDR3 sequence is CSSSFRLAGEMTDTQYF. For the CDR3, the DNA is TGTTCCAGCAGCTTCAGACTAGCGGGAGAGATGACAGATACGCAGTATTTT.

The chain couples TRBV6-4 to TRBJ2-1, with 8 bases lining up with TRBD2. The CDR3 sequence is 16 residues long. Germline lookup yields CDR1 MRHNA and CDR2 SNTAGT. V dropped 0 bases and J dropped 6; count of bases not matched to a gene: 7. The CDR3, as DNA: TGTGCCAGCAGTGACTCTGCCGGGACTAGTTCCAATGAGCAGTTCTTC. It translates to CASSDSAGTSSNEQFF.

V gene TRBV5-1 combines with J gene TRBJ2-3; unclear D gene. The CDR3 loop spans 14 amino acids. Germline CDR1 reads SGHRS; CDR2 reads YFSETQ. V lost 0 bases, J lost 3 bases, and 8 bases lay in between. The CDR3 loop is CASSLVGLTDTQYF. CDR3 in DNA: TGCGCCAGCAGCTTGGTCGGTCTGACAGATACGCAGTATTTT.

The rearrangement uses TRBV5-5 and TRBJ2-3, with unresolved D. V was cut by 3 bases and J by 1 base, with 12 bases left in between. Germline V gene sequence: CDR1 SGHKS, CDR2 YYEKEE (reference sequence). This CDR3 is built from 15 residues. The CDR3 spells CASSWARLGTDTQYF. CDR3 sequence (DNA): TGTGCCAGCAGCTGGGCCCGCCTGGGCACAGATACGCAGTATTTT.

V and J are TRBV11-2 and TRBJ2-5, with 8 bases matching TRBD2. The trim removed 1 base at V and 4 bases at J, leaving 2 bases unmatched. Per the germline V gene, CDR1 is SGHAT and CDR2 is FQNNGV. This CDR3 region has 14 residues. CDR3 region: CASSLAGGAETQYF. The DNA for the CDR3 is TGTGCCAGCAGCTTAGCGGGAGGGGCAGAGACCCAGTACTTC.

The CDR3, as DNA: TGTGCCAGCAGCGTAGGAAGCGGGAGTACAGATACGCAGTATTTT. Translated: CASSVGSGSTDTQYF. This chain links TRBV9 with TRBJ2-3; 8 bases map to TRBD2. Germline loops: CDR1 SGDLS, CDR2 YYNGEE. The CDR3 spans 15 residues. V dropped 0 bases and J dropped 3; count of bases not matched to a gene: 3. The entire variable domain, with the rest obtained from reference TRBV9 and TRBJ2-3, is as follows: DSGVTQTPKHLITATGQRVTLRCSPRSGDLSVYWYQQSLDQGLQFLIQYYNGEERAKGNILERFSAQQFPDLHSELNLSSLELGDSALYFCASSVGSGSTDTQYFGPGTRLTVL.

The chain has TRBV9 and TRBJ1-1; D unclear. Germline V gene lookup returns CDR1 SGDLS and CDR2 YYNGEE. The CDR3 runs to 14 residues. The V end was cut by 0 bases, the J end by 1 base, with 7 bases between. The CDR3 loop reads CASSVGPGNTEAFF. In DNA form, the CDR3 reads TGTGCCAGCAGCGTAGGACCAGGGAACACTGAAGCTTTCTTT.

This clone was detected only once. The genes are TRBV6-5 and TRBJ2-7; D is unresolved. Germline loops: CDR1 MNHEY, CDR2 SVGAGI. Trimming removed 2 bases at V and 9 bases at J, with 8 bases between. The CDR3 extends over 11 amino acids. CDR3 sequence (DNA): TGTGCCAGCAGTTACCTCTATAGGCAGTACTTC. Residues: CASSYLYRQYF.

The genes are TRBV13 and TRBJ2-1; D is unclear. V dropped 4 bases and J dropped 3 bases, with 13 bases sitting between them. Germline CDR1 PRHDT, CDR2 FYEKMQ (reference sequence). This CDR3 spans 15 amino acids. CDR3 residues: CASSSRSRGYNEQFF. The CDR3 nucleotides are TGTGCCAGCAGCTCCCGGAGTCGCGGCTACAATGAGCAGTTCTTC.

This rearrangement joins TRBV4-1 to TRBJ1-2; D not certain. The CDR3 extends over 14 amino acids. The germline CDR1 and CDR2 sequences are MGHRA and YSYEKL. Trimming pared 0 bases from V and 7 bases from J, leaving 12 bases between. The CDR3 here is CASSQDQVRGGYTF. The CDR3 DNA reads TGCGCCAGCAGCCAAGATCAGGTCCGGGGTGGCTACACCTTC.